The entry below gives a single TCR beta chain sequence along with its context. The data are from a study of OX40 agonist ivuxolimab in advanced cancers. At the level of the study: Patients received ivuxolimab, an intravenous treatment, every 2 weeks at 0.01 to 10 mg/kg. Hepatocellular carcinoma, melanoma, renal cell or head and neck cancer was diagnosed in the dose-escalation patients.

Autoimmune disease history or systemic immunosuppression disqualified patients. The table came from immunoSEQ multiplex PCR; TCRdb's copy has only in-frame clones and leaves some out. The repertoire includes 66,000 or so clones, about 80% of them detected once, and about 4.5% sits in the top ten. The sequenced sample was CD4+ or CD8+ T cells sorted from blood, obtained in a trial of the OX40 agonist ivuxolimab. The origin of this receptor is an adult with an advanced solid tumor such as melanoma, head and neck, liver or kidney cancer.

DNA of the CDR3: TGTGCCAGCAGCTCTAGCGGGGGGGCCCTCGAGCAGTACTTC. This encodes CASSSSGGALEQYF. The chain has TRBV7-9 and TRBJ2-7; 12 bases line up with TRBD2. The CDR3 is made up of 14 amino acids. Germline values: CDR1 SEHNR, CDR2 FQNEAQ (reference sequence). V lost 4 bases, J lost 6 bases, and 4 bases stayed unmatched.